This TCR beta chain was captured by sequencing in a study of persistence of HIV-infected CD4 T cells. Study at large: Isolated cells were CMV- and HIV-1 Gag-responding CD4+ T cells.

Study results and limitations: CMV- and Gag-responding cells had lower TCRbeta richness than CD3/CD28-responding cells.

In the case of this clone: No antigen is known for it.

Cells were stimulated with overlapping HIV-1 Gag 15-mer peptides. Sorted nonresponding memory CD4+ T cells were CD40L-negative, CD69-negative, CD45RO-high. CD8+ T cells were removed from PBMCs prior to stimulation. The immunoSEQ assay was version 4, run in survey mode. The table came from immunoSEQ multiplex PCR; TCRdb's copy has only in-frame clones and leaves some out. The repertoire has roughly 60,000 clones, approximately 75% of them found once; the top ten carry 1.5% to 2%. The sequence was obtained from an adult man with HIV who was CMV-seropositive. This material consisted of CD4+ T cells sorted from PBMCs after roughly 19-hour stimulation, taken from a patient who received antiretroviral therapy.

The CDR3 coding sequence is TGTGCCAGTAGTATCGGGGGCACTCCCCTCAACAATGAGCAGTTCTTC. It encodes CASSIGGTPLNNEQFF. The chain carries TRBV19 and TRBJ2-1; D assignment may be TRBD1 or TRBD2 (6 bases each). Trimming removed 3 bases from V and 5 bases from J, with 17 bases in between. CDR1 LNHDA and CDR2 SQIVND come from the germline V gene (reference sequence). The CDR3 loop spans 16 amino acids. The full variable domain, in which reference TRBV19 and TRBJ2-1 provide the parts outside the CDR3, is DGGITQSPKYLFRKEGQNVTLSCEQNLNHDAMYWYRQDPGQGLRLIYYSQIVNDFQKGDIAEGYSVSREKKESFPLTVTSAQKNPTAFYLCASSIGGTPLNNEQFFGPGTRLTVL.